Following are 15 T cell receptor beta chains from one sample sequenced in a study of blood T cell repertoires in COVID-19. The table came from immunoSEQ multiplex PCR; TCRdb's copy has only in-frame clones and leaves some out. The sample has about 200,000 clones; about 86% are singletons. What was sequenced was PBMCs or T cells enriched from blood (not recorded which). These TCRs come from a woman aged 40 to 55 with acute COVID-19.

The rearrangement joins TRBV19 to TRBJ1-1; 9 positions match TRBD1. CDR3 length: 16 amino acids. The V segment lost 1 base and the J segment 3 bases; nucleotides outside the gene matches: 6. Germline V gene data show CDR1 as LNHDA and CDR2 as SQIVND (reference sequence). CDR3 nucleotides: TGTGCCAGTAGTATAGTGACAGGGGGTATGGACACTGAAGCTTTCTTT. Residues: CASSIVTGGMDTEAFF.

The chain uses TRBV4-3 and TRBJ2-1, with D possibly matching TRBD2 (5 bases). Trimming stripped 0 bases from V and 4 bases from J, with 13 bases between. In germline, CDR1 is LGHNA, CDR2 YSLEER. The CDR3 has 16 amino acids. The DNA for the CDR3 is TGCGCCAGCAGCCAAGAGGGCCTAGCTGTTTACAATGAGCAGTTCTTC. This sequence encodes CASSQEGLAVYNEQFF.

CDR3: CASSPHRDSDSPLHF. CDR3 nucleotide sequence: TGTGCCAGCAGTCCCCACAGGGACAGCGATTCACCCCTCCACTTT. The genes are TRBV27 and TRBJ1-6, with 7 bases that match TRBD1. Losses at the gene ends were 5 bases for V and 8 bases for J; bases not matched to a gene: 9. The germline V gene encodes CDR1 MNHEY and CDR2 SMNVEV (reference sequence). The CDR3 has 15 residues.

This clone is a singleton in its sample. The chain combines TRBV5-4 with TRBJ2-7; maybe TRBD2 (6 bases). Germline values: CDR1 SGHNT, CDR2 YYREEE (reference sequence). There are 17 residues in the CDR3. The V end lost 6 bases, the J end lost 5 bases, and 27 bases lay between the germline ends. The CDR3 region has the DNA TGTGCCAGCACCTATGGTGGAGTAGCGGCACCTCTCCACGAGCAGTACTTC. It specifies CASTYGGVAAPLHEQYF.

The chain recombines TRBV5-5 with TRBJ2-2; 7 bases match TRBD2. V shed 5 bases, J shed 6 bases, and the junction held 7 bases outside the gene matches. This CDR3 comprises 14 residues. Germline V gene sequence: CDR1 SGHKS, CDR2 YYEKEE (reference sequence). CDR3 region: CASSYQRGAGELFF. The DNA of the CDR3 is TGTGCCAGCAGTTACCAACGGGGGGCCGGGGAGCTGTTTTTT.

The chain has TRBV28 and TRBJ1-2; D uncertain. Per germline, CDR1 MDHEN and CDR2 SYDVKM. V lost 4 bases and J 4 bases, leaving 7 bases between the germline ends. The length of the CDR3 is 12 residues. CDR3 nucleotide sequence: TGTGCCAGCAGTTCCCCCCGCTATGGCTACACCTTC. It yields the protein CASSSPRYGYTF.

The chain couples TRBV2 to TRBJ1-5; D is uncertain. Trimming shortened V by 1 base and J by 3 bases, and 10 bases separated the two germline ends. Germline V gene data show CDR1 as SNHLY and CDR2 as FYNNEI. The CDR3 is 15 residues long. The CDR3 sequence is CASSEDQSYNQPQHF. The DNA of the CDR3 is TGTGCCAGCAGTGAAGACCAATCCTACAATCAGCCCCAGCATTTT.

This clone has only a few counts. This same CDR3 is encoded by further DNA sequences in the sample. The gene calls are TRBV24-1 and TRBJ1-5; D may be TRBD1 (5 bases). Per the germline V gene, CDR1 is KGHDR and CDR2 is SFDVKD. The CDR3 consists of 13 residues. The V end lost 5 bases, the J end lost 3 bases, and 7 bases lay between the germline ends. This chain's CDR3 is CATSAGSNQPQHF. CDR3 bases: TGTGCCACCAGTGCAGGGTCCAATCAGCCCCAGCATTTT.

The chain employs TRBV28 and TRBJ1-5; 7 bases are shared with TRBD1. V lost 6 bases, J lost 5 bases, and 7 bases stayed unmatched. The CDR3 covers 14 residues. Germline-derived CDR1 and CDR2 are MDHEN and SYDVKM. The CDR3 DNA reads TGTGCCAGCAGCTCCTACAGGGGCGATCAGCCCCAGCATTTT. It translates to CASSSYRGDQPQHF. The full variable domain, with the rest looked up from reference TRBV28 and TRBJ1-5, is DVKVTQSSRYLVKRTGEKVFLECVQDMDHENMFWYRQDPGLGLRLIYFSYDVKMKEKGDIPEGYSVSREKKERFSLILESASTNQTSMYLCASSSYRGDQPQHFGDGTRLSIL.

This clone was seen only a few times. This sequence joins TRBV9 and TRBJ2-1; 10 bases match TRBD2. V lost 4 bases, J lost 1 base, and 2 bases stayed unmatched. CDR1 and CDR2 (germline): SGDLS, YYNGEE. This CDR3 comprises 15 residues. The CDR3 nucleotides are TGTGCCAGCAGCCTAGCGGGAGCGTCCTACAATGAGCAGTTCTTC. The encoded protein is CASSLAGASYNEQFF.

This clone has only a few counts. The V and J genes are TRBV6-5 and TRBJ2-1; 10 bases map to TRBD2. The CDR3 consists of 16 residues. The germline V gene has CDR1 MNHEY and CDR2 SVGAGI. V shed 0 bases and J 8 bases; nucleotides not matched to a gene: 7. The CDR3 bases are TGTGCCAGCAGTTACTCGGCTAGCGGGAGTATCTATGAGCAGTTCTTC. It encodes CASSYSASGSIYEQFF.

The CDR3, as DNA: TGTGCCAGCAGCCTCAGGGGTGAAGCTTTCTTT. This translates into CASSLRGEAFF. This chain links TRBV28 with TRBJ1-1; tentative D call: TRBD1 (6 bases). The CDR3 is 11 residues long. Between the trimmed V and J ends, which lost 6 bases and 7 bases, there was a span of 9 bases. Germline V gives CDR1 MDHEN, CDR2 SYDVKM.

The chain has TRBV28 and TRBJ1-5; TRBD1 agrees at 11 bases. Germline CDR1 reads MDHEN; CDR2 reads SYDVKM. The CDR3 sequence is 20 residues long. Trimming cost V 3 bases and J 0 bases; bases outside gene matches: 13. CDR3 region: CASSFLGQGAKPYSNQPQHF. DNA of the CDR3: TGTGCCAGCAGTTTTTTAGGACAGGGGGCGAAACCGTATAGCAATCAGCCCCAGCATTTT.

This clone has just a few counts. Here the CDR3 reads CASSGTGAYGYTF. CDR3 in DNA: TGTGCCAGCAGTGGGACAGGCGCCTATGGCTACACCTTC. This chain joins TRBV2 and TRBJ1-2, with 7 positions matching TRBD1. This CDR3 is built from 13 residues. Trimming cost V 4 bases and J 4 bases; bases outside gene matches: 3. Germline CDR1 and CDR2: SNHLY and FYNNEI.

The V call is TRBV28, the J call TRBJ1-2; tentatively, D is TRBD1 (5 bases). This CDR3 has 14 residues. V was clipped by 3 bases and J by 4 bases, with 12 bases between them. CDR1 MDHEN and CDR2 SYDVKM come from the germline V gene. CDR3 residues: CASSLSQAGYGYTF. CDR3 nucleotide sequence: TGTGCCAGCAGTTTGTCACAGGCCGGCTATGGCTACACCTTC.